What follows describes a single TCR beta chain. The sample belongs to a study of blood T cell repertoires in COVID-19. Between the trimmed V and J ends, which lost 3 bases and 0 bases, there was a span of 10 bases. Germline V CDR1 and CDR2: SEHNR, FQNEAQ (reference sequence). CDR3 length: 15 amino acids. Original handling: By means of reference gene primer amplification, nucleated cell counts were estimated. This table comes from immunoSEQ multiplex PCR, and its TCRdb copy is limited to in-frame clones, with some not included. Clone size and V and J calls were adopted from that table, with D and trimming inferred from the DNA. The sample includes approximately 110,000 clones, approximately 85% of them seen just once.

This receptor was identified in a woman aged 60-70 years with COVID-19, enrolled during active disease. The V gene is TRBV7-9, the J gene TRBJ2-3, with a weak D call TRBD2 (6 bases). The sequencing input was peripheral blood. CDR3 residues: CASSFYGGSTDTQYF. In DNA, the CDR3 is TGTGCCAGCAGCTTTTACGGGGGAAGCACAGATACGCAGTATTTT.